The present entry profiles one T cell receptor beta chain with its context. Assay: immunoSEQ multiplex PCR; the TCRdb copy retains only in-frame clones and omits some. The sample lists approximately 80,000 clones, roughly 90% occurring once. Germline values: CDR1 MNHEY, CDR2 SMNVEV (reference sequence). The V end lost 3 bases, the J end lost 7 bases, and 19 bases lay between the germline ends. The length of the CDR3 is 15 residues. This entry is derived from a study of T cell responses to AZD1222 COVID-19 vaccine. The receptor was isolated from an adult in good health. The rearrangement links TRBV27 to TRBJ2-7; no firm D call. This specimen was peripheral blood, taken on day 0 of AZD1222 vaccination. This CDR3 reads CASSFSGPQAFEQYF. The CDR3 coding sequence is TGTGCCAGCAGTTTTTCTGGACCCCAGGCGTTTGAGCAGTACTTC.